Ten or more counts support the clone carrying this T cell receptor (beta chain). The antigen remains undetermined. This sample was taken from a study of neurological immune-mediated disorders. Study conclusions and caveats: HTLV-1-associated myelopathy ranked highest for TCR clonal expansion and multiple sclerosis lowest, beneath healthy controls. Phylogenetic grouping assigned the repertoires of 18 of 34 multiple sclerosis patients to a single related-CDR3 cluster, which may represent a signature. None of the CDR3 amino acid sequences found in expanded clones was shared across subjects. This suggests that the TCR-beta repertoires were private in all groups.

Synthesis of cDNA was carried out by template-switch 5'RACE. The reaction used 10-nucleotide random UMIs. TCRdb fed the 5' RACE reads into MiXCR, producing one record per CDR3 protein. The sample yields over 45,000 distinct CDR3 sequences, around 3.4% seen once. The source is a man aged 35-49 years with multiple sclerosis. The material sequenced was PBMCs.

CDR3 sequence: CATSDLPGTGATGELFF. CDR3 nucleotide sequence: TGTGCCACCAGTGATTTACCGGGGACAGGGGCCACCGGGGAGCTGTTTTTT. This chain uses TRBV24-1 with TRBJ2-2; 10 nucleotides match TRBD1. Germline V gives CDR1 KGHDR, CDR2 SFDVKD. CDR3 length equals 17 residues. Trimming took 1 base from V and 4 from J; bases not matched to a gene: 5.